One and the same sample provided the 14 T cell receptor beta chains below, sequenced in a study of CD8+CD57+ T cells in acquired aplastic anemia. Genomic DNA provided the template from which TCR beta VDJ and CDR3 profiles were obtained. TCRdb processed the reads anew with MiXCR; each CDR3 protein has one entry. The sample has under 200,000 distinct CDR3 sequences, 40% to 55% seen once. Individuals selected for sequencing had exhibited CD8+CD57+ cell expansion on flow cytometry. The sequencing input was sorted CD4+, CD8+, or CD8+CD57+ T cells (not recorded which) from PBMCs. The receptors derive from a human donor with aplastic anemia.

The V and J genes are TRBV7-9 and TRBJ1-6; D gene ambiguous. CDR1 and CDR2 (germline): SEHNR, FQNEAQ (reference sequence). Trimming took 5 bases from V and 7 from J, leaving 6 bases between them. The CDR3 consists of 12 residues. In nucleotides, the CDR3 is TGTGCCAGCAGCCTATACAATTCACCCCTCCACTTT. It specifies CASSLYNSPLHF.

This clonotype was detected many times. The genes are TRBV7-2 and TRBJ2-3, with TRBD1 matching 7 bases. This CDR3 has 15 residues. Germline lookup yields CDR1 SGHTA and CDR2 FQGNSA. Trimming at V came to 4 bases and at J to 2 bases, leaving 6 bases not matched to a gene. The CDR3 here is CASSSRTGFTDTQYF. The CDR3, as DNA: TGTGCCAGCAGCTCCAGGACAGGCTTCACAGATACGCAGTATTTT.

This clonotype has only one observation. The chain combines TRBV20-1 with TRBJ1-1; D ambiguous. Germline V lookup: CDR1 DFQATT, CDR2 SNEGSKA (reference sequence). The germline V and J ends were trimmed by 0 bases and 6 bases, with 14 bases remaining between them. CDR3 length: 14 residues. The CDR3 sequence is CSARDTVSLAEAFF. The CDR3 coding sequence is TGCAGTGCTAGAGATACCGTCTCCCTAGCTGAAGCTTTCTTT.

The J gene is TRBJ2-7, the V gene TRBV29-1; TRBD1 agrees at 8 bases. Trimming at V came to 4 bases and at J to 3 bases, leaving 5 bases not matched to a gene. This CDR3 has 13 residues. Germline V lookup: CDR1 SQVTM, CDR2 ANQGSEA. The CDR3 DNA reads TGCAGCGTTGCCTGGACAGGGAACTACGAGCAGTACTTC. Encoded protein: CSVAWTGNYEQYF.

This clonotype was picked up many times. The chain couples TRBV20-1 to TRBJ1-5; no firm D call. Germline loops: CDR1 DFQATT, CDR2 SNEGSKA (reference sequence). This CDR3 has 14 amino acids. The V gene lost 3 bases and the J gene lost 0 bases, with 9 bases spanning the gap. The CDR3 coding sequence is TGCAGTGCTAGCGACTACTATAGCAATCAGCCCCAGCATTTT. Amino acids: CSASDYYSNQPQHF.

This clonotype was counted ten times or more. The rearrangement uses TRBV4-2 and TRBJ1-6; D is unresolved. The CDR3 is 15 amino acids. The germline CDR1 and CDR2 sequences are LGHNA and YNFKEQ. Trimming shortened V by 4 bases and J by 5 bases, and 12 bases separated the two germline ends. The CDR3 loop reads CASSPAGNDNSPLHF. CDR3 in DNA: TGTGCCAGCAGCCCAGCAGGAAACGATAATTCACCCCTCCACTTT.

CDR3 loop: CASSHGTSESNEQFF. In DNA, the CDR3 is TGTGCCAGCAGTCACGGGACTAGCGAAAGCAATGAGCAGTTCTTC. The V call is TRBV6-4, the J call TRBJ2-1; 10 nucleotides line up with TRBD2. Germline V CDR1 and CDR2: MRHNA, SNTAGT. The CDR3 sequence is 15 residues long. Trimming took 5 bases from V and 6 from J; bases not matched to a gene: 7.

CDR3: CASAPTGVEEQYF. Written as DNA, the CDR3 is TGTGCCAGCGCGCCGACGGGGGTCGAGGAGCAGTACTTC. The chain employs TRBV7-6 and TRBJ2-7; tentative D call: TRBD2 (6 bases). Trimming pared 8 bases from V and 7 bases from J, leaving 18 bases between. The CDR3 runs 13 residues. From germline, CDR1 is SGHVS and CDR2 FNYEAQ.

This clonotype came up a few times. The gene calls are TRBV18 and TRBJ2-5, with a possible D match to TRBD2 (6 bases). Germline values: CDR1 KGHSH, CDR2 LQKENI. With 8 bases removed from V and 5 bases from J, the gap between germline ends came to 15 bases. This CDR3 has 13 amino acids. CDR3 nucleotide sequence: TGTGCCAGCAACTCCGGAGGGCGGGAGACCCAGTACTTC. Translated: CASNSGGRETQYF.

The chain links TRBV25-1 to TRBJ2-5, with TRBD1 matching 12 bases. Germline trimming cut 1 base from V and 4 bases from J; bases unmatched to any gene: 10. CDR3 length: 18 amino acids. Germline assignment: CDR1 MGHDK and CDR2 SYGVNS. As DNA, the CDR3 is TGTGCCAGCAGTGAATTCACCGGGACAGGGGGCTGGAGAGAGACCCAGTACTTC. Amino acids: CASSEFTGTGGWRETQYF.

This chain's CDR3 is CASSHPAGSVYEQYF. CDR3 in DNA: TGTGCCAGTAGCCACCCGGCAGGGTCAGTCTACGAGCAGTACTTC. The V and J genes are TRBV19 and TRBJ2-7, with D perhaps TRBD1 (5 bases). The germline CDR1 and CDR2 sequences are LNHDA and SQIVND (reference sequence). The germline V and J ends were trimmed by 6 bases and 3 bases, with 18 bases remaining between them. The CDR3 is 15 residues long.

For this clonotype: One end of the junction varies from germline; a read error may be responsible. The chain has TRBV28 and TRBJ1-5; tentative D call: TRBD1 (5 bases). The CDR3 runs 13 residues. Germline V gene lookup returns CDR1 MDHEN and CDR2 SYDVKM. CDR3 DNA sequence: TGTGCCAGCAGTACCTCAGGGACTGTCGTTTCGTATTTT. This gives the protein CASSTSGTVVSYF.

This clonotype was seen repeatedly, ten times or more. The rearrangement links TRBV10-1 to TRBJ2-1; D perhaps matches TRBD2 (7 bases). The CDR3 sequence is 15 residues long. Germline V gives CDR1 WNHNN, CDR2 SYGVQD (reference sequence). The V end lost 4 bases, the J end lost 7 bases, and 17 bases lay between the germline ends. The CDR3 region is CASSARGGGKNEQFF. The CDR3 DNA sequence: TGCGCCAGCAGTGCGAGAGGGGGAGGGAAAAATGAGCAGTTCTTC.

This clonotype was seen only a few times. The chain combines TRBV9 with TRBJ1-1; D ambiguous. The CDR3 spans 14 residues. Trimming removed 3 bases at V and 0 bases at J, with 9 bases between. Per germline, CDR1 SGDLS and CDR2 YYNGEE. CDR3 sequence (DNA): TGTGCCAGCAGCGATCGTGACATGAACACTGAAGCTTTCTTT. Translation: CASSDRDMNTEAFF.